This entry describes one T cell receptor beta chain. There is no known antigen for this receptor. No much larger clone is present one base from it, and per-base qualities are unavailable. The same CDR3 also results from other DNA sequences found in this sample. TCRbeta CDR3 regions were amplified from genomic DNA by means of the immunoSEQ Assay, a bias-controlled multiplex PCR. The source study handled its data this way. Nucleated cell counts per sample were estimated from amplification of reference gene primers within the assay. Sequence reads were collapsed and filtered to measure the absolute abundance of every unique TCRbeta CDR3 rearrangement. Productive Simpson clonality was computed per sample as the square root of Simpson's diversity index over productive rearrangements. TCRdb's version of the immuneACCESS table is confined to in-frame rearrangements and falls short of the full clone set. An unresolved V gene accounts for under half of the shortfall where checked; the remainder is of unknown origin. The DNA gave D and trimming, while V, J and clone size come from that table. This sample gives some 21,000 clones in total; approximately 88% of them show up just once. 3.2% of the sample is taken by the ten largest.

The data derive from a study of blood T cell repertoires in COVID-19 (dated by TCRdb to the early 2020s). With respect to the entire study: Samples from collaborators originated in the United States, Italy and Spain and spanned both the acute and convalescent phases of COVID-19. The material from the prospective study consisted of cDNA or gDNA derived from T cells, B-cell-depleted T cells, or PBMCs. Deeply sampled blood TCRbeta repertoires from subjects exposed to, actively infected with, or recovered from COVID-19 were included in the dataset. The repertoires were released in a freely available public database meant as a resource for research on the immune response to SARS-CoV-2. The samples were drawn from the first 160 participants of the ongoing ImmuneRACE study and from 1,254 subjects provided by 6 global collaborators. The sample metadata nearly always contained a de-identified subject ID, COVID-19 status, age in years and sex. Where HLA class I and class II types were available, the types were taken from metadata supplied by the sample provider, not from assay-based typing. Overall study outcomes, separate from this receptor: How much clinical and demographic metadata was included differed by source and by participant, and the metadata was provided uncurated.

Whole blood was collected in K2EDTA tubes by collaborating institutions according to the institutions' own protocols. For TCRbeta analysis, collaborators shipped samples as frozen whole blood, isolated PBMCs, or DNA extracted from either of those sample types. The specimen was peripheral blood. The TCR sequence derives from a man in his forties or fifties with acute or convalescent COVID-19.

At the DNA level, the sequence is TGTGCCAGCAGCTGGGGACAGGGAACTGGAAACACCATATATTTT. The encoded protein is CASSWGQGTGNTIYF. The chain couples TRBV7-2 to TRBJ1-3; 9 bases in between match TRBD1. The CDR3 starts with the cysteine, ends with the phenylalanine, and has 15 residues. Only the CDR3 part of the read is kept: 45 bases, read in frame from the first base. Trimming accounts for 4 bases at V and 2 bases at J, while the number of junction bases matched to no gene is 3. The germline V gene gives CDR1 as SGHTA and CDR2 as FQGNSA.